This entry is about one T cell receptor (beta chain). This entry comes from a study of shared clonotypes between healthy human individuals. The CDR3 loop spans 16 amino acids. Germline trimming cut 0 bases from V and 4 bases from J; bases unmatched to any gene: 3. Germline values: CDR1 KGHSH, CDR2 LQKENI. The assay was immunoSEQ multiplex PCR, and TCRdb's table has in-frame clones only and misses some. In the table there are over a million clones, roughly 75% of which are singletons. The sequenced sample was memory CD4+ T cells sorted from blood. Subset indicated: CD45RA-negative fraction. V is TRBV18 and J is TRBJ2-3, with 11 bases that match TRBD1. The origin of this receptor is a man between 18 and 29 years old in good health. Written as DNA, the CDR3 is TGTGCCAGCTCACCACCCCGGACAGGGGGCGCAGATACGCAGTATTTT. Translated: CASSPPRTGGADTQYF.